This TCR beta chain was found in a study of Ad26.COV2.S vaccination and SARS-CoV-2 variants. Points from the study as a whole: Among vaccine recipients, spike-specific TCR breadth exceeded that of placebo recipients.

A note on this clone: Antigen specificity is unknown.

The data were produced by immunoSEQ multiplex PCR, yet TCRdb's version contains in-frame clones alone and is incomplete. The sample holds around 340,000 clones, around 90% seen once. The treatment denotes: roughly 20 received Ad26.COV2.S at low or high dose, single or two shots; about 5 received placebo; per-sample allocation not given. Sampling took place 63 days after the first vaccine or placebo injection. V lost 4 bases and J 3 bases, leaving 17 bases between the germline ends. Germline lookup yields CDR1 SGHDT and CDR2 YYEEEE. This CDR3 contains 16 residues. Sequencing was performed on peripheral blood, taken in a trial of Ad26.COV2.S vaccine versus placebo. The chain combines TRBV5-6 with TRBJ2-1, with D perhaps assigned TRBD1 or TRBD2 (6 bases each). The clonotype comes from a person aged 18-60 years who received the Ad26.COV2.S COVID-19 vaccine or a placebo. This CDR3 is CASSPAGSGVYNEQFF. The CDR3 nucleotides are TGTGCCAGCAGCCCCGCGGGGTCAGGGGTCTACAATGAGCAGTTCTTC.